The sequence of this T cell receptor beta chain was determined in a study of graft-versus-host responses after intestinal transplantation. The overall study: As for transplant type, recipients had multivisceral, liver-intestinal, or isolated intestinal grafts.

General study findings and limits: Subjects displaying graft-donor T cell macrochimerism possessed elevated graft-versus-host to host-versus-graft clonal ratios inside allografts.

Germline V gives CDR1 LNHNV, CDR2 YYDKDF (reference sequence). The CDR3 consists of 16 residues. V was shortened by 0 bases and J by 4 bases, with 16 bases between the two germline ends. Assay: immunoSEQ multiplex PCR; the TCRdb copy retains only in-frame clones and omits some. The data contain over 90,000 clones, roughly 91% of them singletons. In regard to this clone: Its antigen is not identified.

The chain combines TRBV15 with TRBJ2-7, with D possibly being TRBD1 (5 bases). This TCR came from a human donor who was the organ donor for an intestinal transplant. Sequencing used unstimulated CD4+ T cells sorted from spleen or lymph node cells, obtained before transplant. For the CDR3, the DNA is TGTGCCACCAGCAGAGATCAACGGCAGGGCAAGTACGAGCAGTACTTC. The encoded protein is CATSRDQRQGKYEQYF.